This entry is about one T cell receptor (beta chain). Its antigen is not known. The sample belongs to a study of glioma-infiltrating T cells after dendritic cell vaccination. Across the whole study: Patients received three intradermal dendritic cell vaccine injections at biweekly intervals.

The time point denotes: after dendritic cell vaccination, including at tumor progression/relapse. Assay: immunoSEQ multiplex PCR; the TCRdb copy retains only in-frame clones and omits some. The sample includes 80,000 to 95,000 clones, 85% of them seen just once. General observations from the study: Complete blood and tumor specimen sets were limited to few patients. Longer survival after dendritic cell vaccination followed higher pretreatment TIL content.

The TCR sequence derives from a human donor with glioblastoma. Specimen: blood, collected after dendritic cell vaccination.

CDR3 residues: CASSLGSLSYNSPLHF. The CDR3 region has the DNA TGTGCCAGCAGTTTAGGGAGTCTCTCCTATAATTCACCCCTCCACTTT. The V gene is TRBV27, the J gene TRBJ1-6; D ambiguous. The CDR3 runs 16 residues. Germline CDR1 and CDR2: MNHEY and SMNVEV (reference sequence). V was trimmed by 2 bases and J by 0 bases, leaving 8 bases between them.